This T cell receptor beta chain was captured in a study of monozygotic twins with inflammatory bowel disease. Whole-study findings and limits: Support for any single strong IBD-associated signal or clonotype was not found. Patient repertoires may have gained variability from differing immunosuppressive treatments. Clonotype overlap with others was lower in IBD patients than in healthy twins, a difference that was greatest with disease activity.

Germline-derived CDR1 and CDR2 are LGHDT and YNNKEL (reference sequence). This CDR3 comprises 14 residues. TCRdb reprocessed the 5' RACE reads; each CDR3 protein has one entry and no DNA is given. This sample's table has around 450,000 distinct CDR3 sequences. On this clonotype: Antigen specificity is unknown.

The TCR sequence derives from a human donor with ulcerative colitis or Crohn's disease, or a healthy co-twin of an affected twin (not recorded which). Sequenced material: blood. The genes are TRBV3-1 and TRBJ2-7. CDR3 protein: CASSQGRTGNEQYF.